This T cell receptor beta chain derives from a study of neurological immune-mediated disorders. Notes on the study in general: Among expanded clones, no CDR3 amino acid sequences were shared across subjects, a pattern suggesting private repertoires in all groups.

This clonotype is medium-sized (0.01 to 0.1%) in the sample. The target antigen is unknown. TCRdb redid the calling of the 5' RACE reads with MiXCR, one entry per CDR3 protein. Here the sample spans approximately 100,000 distinct CDR3 sequences, 3% to 4% being singletons. The V gene end was trimmed by 3 bases and the J gene end by 3 bases; junction bases not matched to a gene: 5. This CDR3 is built from 13 residues. The germline V gene has CDR1 DFQATT and CDR2 SNEGSKA (reference sequence). Source material: PBMCs. This clonotype originated in a woman aged 18-35 years with multiple sclerosis. The chain is built from TRBV20-1 and TRBJ2-7; 7 bases match TRBD2. In DNA, the CDR3 is TGCAGTGCTAGGTACACTAGCGACTACGAGCAGTACTTC. Its protein product is CSARYTSDYEQYF.